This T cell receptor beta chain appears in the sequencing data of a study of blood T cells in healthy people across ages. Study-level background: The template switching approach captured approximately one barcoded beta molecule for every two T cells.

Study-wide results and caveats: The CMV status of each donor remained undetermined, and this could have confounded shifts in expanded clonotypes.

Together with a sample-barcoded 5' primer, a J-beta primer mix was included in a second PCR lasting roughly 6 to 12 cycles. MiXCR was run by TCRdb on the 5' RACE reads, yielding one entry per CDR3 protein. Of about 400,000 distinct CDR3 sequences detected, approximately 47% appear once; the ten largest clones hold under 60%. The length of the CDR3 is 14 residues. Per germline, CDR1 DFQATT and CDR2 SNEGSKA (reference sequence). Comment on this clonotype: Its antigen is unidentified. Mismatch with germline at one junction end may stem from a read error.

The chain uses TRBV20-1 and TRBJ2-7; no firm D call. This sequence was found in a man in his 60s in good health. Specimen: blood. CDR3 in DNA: TGCAGAGCTAGAGACCCTACTAAGTCCTACGAGCAGTACTTC. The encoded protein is CRARDPTKSYEQYF.